The 20 T cell receptor beta chains below were found in one sample sequenced in a study of cytomegalovirus exposure and HLA in healthy donors. The PCR was carried out with 60 Vbeta primers and 13 Jbeta primers. Clones were sequenced by immunoSEQ multiplex PCR, and TCRdb holds only the in-frame ones, with some missing. The sample includes over 150,000 clones, roughly 85% of them seen just once. Sequenced: PBMCs. Every receptor here comes from a woman aged 50 to 60 in good health and CMV-seronegative.

This chain joins TRBV9 and TRBJ1-1; D is perhaps TRBD1 (6 bases). The CDR3 is made up of 13 amino acids. V shed 3 bases and J shed 3 bases, with 9 bases lying between them. Germline V gene data show CDR1 as SGDLS and CDR2 as YYNGEE. This CDR3 reads CASSAGVYTEAFF. The CDR3 nucleotides read TGTGCCAGCAGCGCAGGGGTTTACACTGAAGCTTTCTTT. The full variable domain, in which reference TRBV9 and TRBJ1-1 provide the parts outside the CDR3, is DSGVTQTPKHLITATGQRVTLRCSPRSGDLSVYWYQQSLDQGLQFLIQYYNGEERAKGNILERFSAQQFPDLHSELNLSSLELGDSALYFCASSAGVYTEAFFGQGTRLTVV.

This clone was counted between two and nine times. This sequence joins TRBV4-3 and TRBJ2-7, with 11 bases aligning to TRBD2. V gave up 0 bases and J gave up 3 bases; unmatched junction bases: 10. This CDR3 has 18 residues. Germline CDR1 LGHNA, CDR2 YSLEER. In DNA form, the CDR3 reads TGCGCCAGCAGCCAAGACTCAGGGGGACTAGCGGCGTTCTACGAGCAGTACTTC. It is translated as CASSQDSGGLAAFYEQYF.

V and J are TRBV15 and TRBJ2-7; D is ambiguous. This CDR3 region has 15 residues. Trimming stripped 4 bases from V and 5 bases from J, with 18 bases between. Germline V gives CDR1 LNHNV, CDR2 YYDKDF (reference sequence). The CDR3 sequence: CATSNPKRSLDEQYF. DNA for the CDR3: TGTGCCACCAGCAACCCTAAGAGGAGCCTCGACGAGCAGTACTTC.

This clone was found a few times. V gene TRBV7-2 combines with J gene TRBJ2-5; D call uncertain. Germline CDR1 is SGHTA and CDR2 is FQGNSA. Trimming took 3 bases from V and 2 from J, leaving 10 bases between them. The CDR3 contains 14 residues. The CDR3: CASSLSQSQETQYF. As DNA, the CDR3 is TGTGCCAGCAGCTTGTCCCAGTCTCAAGAGACCCAGTACTTC. The variable domain in full, completed from reference TRBV7-2 and TRBJ2-5, reads GAGVSQSPSNKVTEKGKDVELRCDPISGHTALYWYRQSLGQGLEFLIYFQGNSAPDKSGLPSDRFSAERTGGSVSTLTIQRTQQEDSAVYLCASSLSQSQETQYFGPGTRLLVL.

The V and J genes are TRBV6-5 and TRBJ2-3; weak D call: TRBD2 (6 bases). V dropped 5 bases and J dropped 7 bases, with 13 bases sitting between them. CDR3 length: 13 amino acids. The V gene's germline CDR1 is MNHEY and CDR2 SVGAGI. This chain's CDR3 is CASSTGEGYTQYF. The CDR3 nucleotides read TGTGCCAGCAGTACGGGAGAGGGGTATACGCAGTATTTT.

The chain employs TRBV27 and TRBJ2-3, with 13 nucleotides matching TRBD2. This CDR3 contains 16 residues. The V gene's germline CDR1 is MNHEY and CDR2 SMNVEV (reference sequence). V lost 5 bases, J lost 5 bases, and 7 bases stayed unmatched. The CDR3 DNA sequence: TGTGCCAGCAGTCCAGACCGGACTAGCGGGGGAGATACGCAGTATTTT. Its protein is CASSPDRTSGGDTQYF.

The chain employs TRBV28 and TRBJ1-4; 12 nucleotides match TRBD1. Trimming took 3 bases from V and 9 from J; bases not matched to a gene: 8. The CDR3 is made up of 16 amino acids. CDR1 is MDHEN and CDR2 is SYDVKM in the germline V gene. The CDR3 DNA reads TGTGCCAGCAGTTTTTCATCCGGGACAGGGGGCCAAAAACTGTTTTTT. It is translated as CASSFSSGTGGQKLFF.

A single count supports this clone. The chain carries TRBV7-9 and TRBJ2-1, with D perhaps TRBD2 (6 bases). This CDR3 is 18 amino acids long. V lost 4 bases, J lost 5 bases, and 24 bases lay in between. Germline lookup yields CDR1 SEHNR and CDR2 FQNEAQ (reference sequence). CDR3 coding DNA: TGTGCCAGCAGCTCTCAACCCTTGCTCGGCGGGAAAAACAATGAGCAGTTCTTC. It is translated as CASSSQPLLGGKNNEQFF.

The chain has TRBV18 and TRBJ2-3, with unresolved D. V was clipped by 3 bases and J by 2 bases, with 3 bases between them. The CDR3 has 12 amino acids. Germline assignment: CDR1 KGHSH and CDR2 LQKENI. The CDR3 here is CASSPFTDTQYF. The CDR3 bases are TGTGCCAGCTCACCCTTCACAGATACGCAGTATTTT.

V usage is TRBV2 and J usage is TRBJ2-7; TRBD2 matches 7 bases. This CDR3 contains 16 residues. V lost 10 bases, J lost 0 bases, and 15 bases stayed unmatched. Germline assignment: CDR1 SNHLY and CDR2 FYNNEI. CDR3 protein: CATSPLGGSTSYEQYF. The DNA for the CDR3 is TGTGCCACTAGCCCCCTGGGGGGGTCCACCTCCTACGAGCAGTACTTC.

The rearrangement uses TRBV14 and TRBJ2-1, with TRBD2 as a possible D gene (5 bases). V was shortened by 2 bases and J by 2 bases, with 10 bases between the two germline ends. The CDR3 is made up of 15 amino acids. CDR1 and CDR2 (germline): SGHDN, FVKESK. CDR3 amino acids: CASSQLDGTYNEQFF. In nucleotides, the CDR3 is TGTGCCAGCAGCCAATTGGACGGGACCTACAATGAGCAGTTCTTC.

The rearrangement links TRBV9 to TRBJ2-3; a possible D gene is TRBD2 (6 bases). V lost 6 bases and J lost 0, with 14 bases in between. This CDR3 has 15 amino acids. The germline V gene has CDR1 SGDLS and CDR2 YYNGEE. CDR3 amino acids: CASTQAGYSTDTQYF. In DNA form, the CDR3 reads TGTGCCAGCACCCAGGCGGGGTATAGCACAGATACGCAGTATTTT.

The chain carries TRBV2 and TRBJ1-5; 7 nucleotides match TRBD1. CDR3 length: 12 amino acids. Per germline, CDR1 SNHLY and CDR2 FYNNEI. V was pared by 6 bases and J by 6 bases, with 2 bases of the junction left unmatched. CDR3: CASRDRTQPQHF. CDR3 sequence (DNA): TGTGCCAGCAGGGACAGGACTCAGCCCCAGCATTTT.

This CDR3 reads CASSMGLAGYEQYF. As DNA, the CDR3 is TGTGCCAGCAGCATGGGACTAGCCGGCTACGAGCAGTACTTC. The V call is TRBV11-2, the J call TRBJ2-7; 9 nucleotides line up with TRBD2. Germline lookup yields CDR1 SGHAT and CDR2 FQNNGV. CDR3 length: 14 residues. The V gene end was trimmed by 5 bases and the J gene end by 3 bases; junction bases not matched to a gene: 5. Full variable domain (rest looked up from reference TRBV11-2 and TRBJ2-7): EAGVAQSPRYKIIEKRQSVAFWCNPISGHATLYWYQQILGQGPKLLIQFQNNGVVDDSQLPKDRFSAERLKGVDSTLKIQPAKLEDSAVYLCASSMGLAGYEQYFGPGTRLTVT.

This clone was counted a few times. The rearrangement uses TRBV5-4 and TRBJ2-5; a weak D match, TRBD1 (5 bases). CDR3 size: 13 residues. Germline V gene lookup returns CDR1 SGHNT and CDR2 YYREEE (reference sequence). V lost 3 bases, J lost 5 bases, and 11 bases lay in between. As DNA, the CDR3 is TGTGCCAGCAGCTCGACAGTGGTGGAGACCCAGTACTTC. Translated, it gives CASSSTVVETQYF.

V is TRBV19 and J is TRBJ2-3, with TRBD2 matching 14 bases. With V trimmed by 4 bases and J by 5 bases, 2 bases remained unmatched. CDR3 size: 15 residues. Germline values: CDR1 LNHDA, CDR2 SQIVND (reference sequence). The CDR3 region is CASSTTSGGGDTQYF. DNA of the CDR3: TGTGCCAGTAGTACGACTAGCGGGGGGGGAGATACGCAGTATTTT.

V usage is TRBV5-1 and J usage is TRBJ2-7, with 8 positions matching TRBD1. The germline V gene has CDR1 SGHRS and CDR2 YFSETQ. CDR3 length: 17 amino acids. V gave up 3 bases and J gave up 3 bases; unmatched junction bases: 14. CDR3 nucleotides: TGCGCCAGCAGCTACGGACAGGGAAACGGAGGGGGCTACGAGCAGTACTTC. This gives the protein CASSYGQGNGGGYEQYF.

CDR3 sequence (DNA): TGTGCCATCAGTAAGGGACTAGCGGGAGGGCCGAACACCGGGGAGCTGTTTTTT. Its translation: CAISKGLAGGPNTGELFF. The gene calls are TRBV10-3 and TRBJ2-2, with TRBD2 matching over 16 bases. The CDR3 has 18 amino acids. V lost 5 bases and J lost 0; bases outside the gene matches: 3. From germline, CDR1 is ENHRY and CDR2 SYGVKD.

The chain employs TRBV2 and TRBJ2-7, with D possibly TRBD1 on 7 matching bases. Looked up from germline, CDR1 is SNHLY and CDR2 is FYNNEI. CDR3 length: 14 residues. The V and J ends lost 10 bases and 4 bases respectively, with 20 bases between them. The CDR3 bases are TGTGCCACTAGACAGGGAGGCGAAAGATACGAGCAGTACTTC. This gives the protein CATRQGGERYEQYF.

CDR3 sequence: CASSLGSGYTEAFF. As DNA, the CDR3 is TGTGCCAGCAGCTTAGGCTCGGGATACACTGAAGCTTTCTTT. The V call is TRBV7-3, the J call TRBJ1-1; D is uncertain. From germline, CDR1 is SGHTA and CDR2 FQGTGA. The CDR3 runs 14 residues. V dropped 2 bases and J dropped 3 bases, with 10 bases sitting between them.